This T cell receptor beta chain was obtained from a study of cytomegalovirus exposure and HLA in healthy donors. Regarding the study as a whole: An analysis done earlier found most TCR beta V segments productive about 87% or about 30% of the time.

Germline lookup yields CDR1 SGHTA and CDR2 FQGTGA. V lost 1 base and J 4 bases, leaving 6 bases between the germline ends. The CDR3 consists of 13 residues. PCR was performed using 60 Vbeta and 13 Jbeta primers. Profiled with immunoSEQ multiplex PCR; TCRdb holds only in-frame clones, not every one. The sample lists around 190,000 clones, 75% to 90% occurring once. On this clone itself: As yet, its antigen is unknown.

This clonotype originated in a woman aged 30 to 39 in good health and CMV-seronegative. The chain links TRBV7-3 to TRBJ2-3; D might be TRBD2 (6 bases). What was sequenced was PBMCs. The CDR3, as DNA: TGTGCCAGCAGCTTAAGGGGGGCAGATACGCAGTATTTT. Translation: CASSLRGADTQYF.